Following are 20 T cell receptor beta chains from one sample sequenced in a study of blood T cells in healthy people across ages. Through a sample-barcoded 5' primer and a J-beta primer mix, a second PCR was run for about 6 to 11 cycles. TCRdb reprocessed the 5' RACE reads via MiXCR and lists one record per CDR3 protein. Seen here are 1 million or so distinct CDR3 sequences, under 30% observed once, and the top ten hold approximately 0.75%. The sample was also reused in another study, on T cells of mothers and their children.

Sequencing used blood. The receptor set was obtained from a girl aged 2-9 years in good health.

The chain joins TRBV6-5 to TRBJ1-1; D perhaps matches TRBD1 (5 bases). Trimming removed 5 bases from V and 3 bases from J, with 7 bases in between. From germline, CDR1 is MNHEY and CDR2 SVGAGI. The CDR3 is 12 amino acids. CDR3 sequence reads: CASSGAYTEAFF. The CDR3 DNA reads TGTGCCAGCAGTGGGGCTTACACTGAAGCTTTCTTT.

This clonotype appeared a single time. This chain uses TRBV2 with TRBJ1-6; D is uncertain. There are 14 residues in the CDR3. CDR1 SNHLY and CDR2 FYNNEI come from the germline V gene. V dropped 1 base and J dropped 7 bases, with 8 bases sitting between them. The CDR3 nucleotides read TGTGCCAGCAGTGAAGGGAATGGGAATTCACCCCTCCACTTT. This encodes CASSEGNGNSPLHF.

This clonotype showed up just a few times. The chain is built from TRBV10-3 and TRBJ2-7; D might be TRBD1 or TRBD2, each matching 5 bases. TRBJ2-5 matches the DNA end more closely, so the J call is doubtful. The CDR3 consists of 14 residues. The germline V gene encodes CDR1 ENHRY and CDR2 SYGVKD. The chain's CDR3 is CAITEGPGQETQYF. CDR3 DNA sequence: TGTGCCATCACCGAGGGCCCAGGGCAAGAGACCCAGTACTTC.

CDR3 DNA: TGTGCCAGCACCCAGCGGGACTACAATGAGCAGTTCTTC. Translating it yields CASTQRDYNEQFF. The rearrangement joins TRBV12-3 or TRBV12-4 to TRBJ2-7; 7 nucleotides match TRBD2. The end of the DNA is better explained by TRBJ2-1, so the J call may be wrong. The CDR3 covers 13 residues.

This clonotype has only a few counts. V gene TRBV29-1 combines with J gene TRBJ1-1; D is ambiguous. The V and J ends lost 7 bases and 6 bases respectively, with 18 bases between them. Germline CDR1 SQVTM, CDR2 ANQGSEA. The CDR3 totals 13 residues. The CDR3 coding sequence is TGCAGCGCTATCTCAAGTGGGGAGGCTGAAGCTTTCTTT. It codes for CSAISSGEAEAFF.

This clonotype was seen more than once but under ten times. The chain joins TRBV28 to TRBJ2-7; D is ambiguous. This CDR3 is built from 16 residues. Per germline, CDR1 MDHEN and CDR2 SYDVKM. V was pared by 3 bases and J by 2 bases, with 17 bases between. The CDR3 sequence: CASSLVPPDAPYEQYF. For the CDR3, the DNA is TGTGCCAGCAGTTTGGTACCACCTGACGCCCCCTACGAGCAGTACTTC. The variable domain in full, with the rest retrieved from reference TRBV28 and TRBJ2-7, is DVKVTQSSRYLVKRTGEKVFLECVQDMDHENMFWYRQDPGLGLRLIYFSYDVKMKEKGDIPEGYSVSREKKERFSLILESASTNQTSMYLCASSLVPPDAPYEQYFGPGTRLTVT.

This chain's CDR3 is CASSISLGQQSYEQYF. CDR3 sequence (DNA): TGTGCCAGTAGTATCTCTTTGGGACAGCAGTCCTACGAGCAGTACTTC. This chain joins TRBV19 and TRBJ2-7; 7 bases agree with TRBD1. The V gene's germline CDR1 is LNHDA and CDR2 SQIVND (reference sequence). CDR3 length: 16 amino acids. The J segment lost 1 base and the V segment lost 3 bases, leaving 9 bases of the junction unmatched. The whole variable domain, filled in from reference TRBV19 and TRBJ2-7, reads DGGITQSPKYLFRKEGQNVTLSCEQNLNHDAMYWYRQDPGQGLRLIYYSQIVNDFQKGDIAEGYSVSREKKESFPLTVTSAQKNPTAFYLCASSISLGQQSYEQYFGPGTRLTVT.

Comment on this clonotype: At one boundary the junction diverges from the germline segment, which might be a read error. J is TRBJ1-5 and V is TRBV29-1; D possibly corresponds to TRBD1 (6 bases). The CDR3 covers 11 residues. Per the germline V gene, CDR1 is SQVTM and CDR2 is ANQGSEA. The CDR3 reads CSASFDRTLWF. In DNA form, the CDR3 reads TGCAGCGCGTCATTCGACAGGACCCTCTGGTTT. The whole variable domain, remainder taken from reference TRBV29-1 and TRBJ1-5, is SAVISQKPSRDICQRGTSLTIQCQVDSQVTMMFWYRQQPGQSLTLIATANQGSEATYESGFVIDKFPISRPNLTFSTLTVSNMSPEDSSIYLCSASFDRTLWFGDGTRLSIL.

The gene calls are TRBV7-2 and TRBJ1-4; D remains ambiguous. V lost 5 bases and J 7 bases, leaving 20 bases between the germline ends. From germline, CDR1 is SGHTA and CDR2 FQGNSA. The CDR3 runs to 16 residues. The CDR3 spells CASSPGRRGLLEKLFF. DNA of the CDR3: TGTGCCAGCAGCCCTGGACGGCGCGGTTTACTTGAAAAACTGTTTTTT.

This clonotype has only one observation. The CDR3 DNA sequence: TGTGCCACCAGCCGTCGGGGGTACCAAGAGACCCAGTACTTC. Translation gives CATSRRGYQETQYF. The chain employs TRBV27 and TRBJ2-5; D possibly corresponds to TRBD2 (6 bases). V shed 10 bases and J shed 0 bases, with 15 bases lying between them. The CDR3 has 14 residues. The germline CDR1 and CDR2 sequences are MNHEY and SMNVEV (reference sequence).

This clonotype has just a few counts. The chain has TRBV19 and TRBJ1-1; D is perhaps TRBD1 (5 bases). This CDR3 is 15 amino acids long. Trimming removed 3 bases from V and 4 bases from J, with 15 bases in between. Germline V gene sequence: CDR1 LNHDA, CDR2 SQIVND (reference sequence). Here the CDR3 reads CASSMGPGGGTEAFF. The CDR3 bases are TGTGCCAGTAGTATGGGTCCGGGCGGGGGCACTGAAGCTTTCTTT.

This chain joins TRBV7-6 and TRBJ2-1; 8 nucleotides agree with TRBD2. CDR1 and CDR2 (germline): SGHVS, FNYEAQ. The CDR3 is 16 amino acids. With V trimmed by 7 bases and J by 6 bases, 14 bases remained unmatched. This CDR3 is CASTRARGLGGNEQFF. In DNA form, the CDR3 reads TGTGCCAGCACCCGCGCGCGGGGACTAGGTGGCAATGAGCAGTTCTTC.

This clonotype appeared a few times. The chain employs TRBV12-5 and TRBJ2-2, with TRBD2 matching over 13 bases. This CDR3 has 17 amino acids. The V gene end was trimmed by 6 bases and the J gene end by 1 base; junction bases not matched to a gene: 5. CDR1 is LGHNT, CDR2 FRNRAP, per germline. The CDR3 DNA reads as TGTGCTAGTGGCCGTAGGACTAGCGGGGGGAACACCGGGGAGCTGTTTTTT. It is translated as CASGRRTSGGNTGELFF.

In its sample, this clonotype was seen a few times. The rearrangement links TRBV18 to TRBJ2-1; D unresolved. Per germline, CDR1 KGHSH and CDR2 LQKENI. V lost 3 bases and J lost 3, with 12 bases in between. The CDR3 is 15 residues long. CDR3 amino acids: CASSPRTPVYNEQFF. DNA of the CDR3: TGTGCCAGCTCACCCCGTACACCAGTCTACAATGAGCAGTTCTTC.

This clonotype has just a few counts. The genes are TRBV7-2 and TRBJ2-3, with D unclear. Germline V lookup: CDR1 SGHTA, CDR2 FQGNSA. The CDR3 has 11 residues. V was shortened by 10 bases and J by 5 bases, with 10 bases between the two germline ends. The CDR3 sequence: CATSQVDTQYF. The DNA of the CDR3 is TGTGCCACCTCGCAGGTAGATACGCAGTATTTT.

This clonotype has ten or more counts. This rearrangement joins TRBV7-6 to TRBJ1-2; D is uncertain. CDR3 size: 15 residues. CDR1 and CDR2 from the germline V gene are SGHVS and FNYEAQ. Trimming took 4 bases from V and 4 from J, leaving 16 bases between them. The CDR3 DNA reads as TGTGCCAGCAGCTCAGAGATTGGGATGGCCTATGGCTACACCTTC. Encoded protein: CASSSEIGMAYGYTF.

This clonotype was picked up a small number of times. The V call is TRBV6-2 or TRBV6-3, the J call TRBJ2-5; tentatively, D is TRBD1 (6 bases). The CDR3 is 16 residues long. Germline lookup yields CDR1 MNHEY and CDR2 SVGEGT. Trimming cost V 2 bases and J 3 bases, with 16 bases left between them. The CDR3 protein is CASSYAPWTVKETQYF. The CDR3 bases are TGTGCCAGCAGTTACGCGCCCTGGACAGTCAAAGAGACCCAGTACTTC.

DNA of the CDR3: TGTGCCACCCGACTAGCGGGAGGTTATAGCTCCTACAATGAGCAGTTCTTC. Encoded protein: CATRLAGGYSSYNEQFF. V is TRBV10-3 and J is TRBJ2-1, with 13 bases lining up with TRBD2. CDR3 length: 17 amino acids. CDR1 and CDR2 (germline): ENHRY, SYGVKD. With V trimmed by 10 bases and J by 0 bases, 9 bases remained unmatched.

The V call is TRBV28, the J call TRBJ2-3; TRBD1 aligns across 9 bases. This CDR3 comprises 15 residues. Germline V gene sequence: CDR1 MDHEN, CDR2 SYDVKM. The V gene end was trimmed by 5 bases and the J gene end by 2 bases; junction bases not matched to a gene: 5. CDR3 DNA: TGTGCCAGCAGTCGCCGGGACAGGGCCACAGATACGCAGTATTTT. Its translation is CASSRRDRATDTQYF.

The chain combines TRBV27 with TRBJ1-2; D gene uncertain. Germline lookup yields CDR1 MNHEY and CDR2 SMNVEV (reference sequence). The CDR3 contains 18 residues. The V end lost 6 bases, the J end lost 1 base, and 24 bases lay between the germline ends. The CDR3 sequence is CASSQVPPDFWSNYGYTF. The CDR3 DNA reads TGTGCCAGCAGCCAAGTCCCTCCTGATTTTTGGAGTAACTATGGCTACACCTTC.